Each of the 9 T cell receptor beta chains below was sequenced from the same sample in a study of cytomegalovirus exposure and HLA in healthy donors (dated by TCRdb to 2015 to 2018). Library preparation was by the immunoSEQ multiplex PCR assay. A mixture of 60 forward primers for TCR Vbeta segments and 13 reverse primers for TCR Jbeta segments was used in the multiplex PCR. Imported from immuneACCESS, the table was reduced by TCRdb to in-frame sequences with V and J called. These copies leave out some clones; in studies compared against another copy, an unresolved V gene accounts for under half, and the cause of the remainder is not known. The sample profile shows about 97,000 clones; roughly a tenth of them were found once. 4.5% to 6.5% of the sample rests with the top ten. Material for sequencing was PBMCs. These receptors all stem from a middle-aged man in good health and CMV-seropositive.

V is TRBV5-5 and J is TRBJ1-1; no clear D gene. V lost 4 bases, J lost 11 bases, and 24 bases lay in between. The germline V gene has CDR1 SGHKS and CDR2 YYEKEE (reference sequence). The CDR3 covers 15 residues. CDR3 sequence (DNA): TGTGCCAGCAGCCGCGGTCCGGGGTCACCTGAGGCTGCTTTCTTT. Residues: CASSRGPGSPEAAFF.

This chain uses TRBV19 with TRBJ2-7; a possible D gene is TRBD2 (6 bases). Per germline, CDR1 LNHDA and CDR2 SQIVND (reference sequence). The CDR3 is 13 amino acids. V was clipped by 6 bases and J by 0 bases, with 9 bases between them. CDR3 loop: CASRGGYSYEQYF. The CDR3, as DNA: TGTGCCAGTAGGGGAGGATACTCCTACGAGCAGTACTTC.

This clone was counted only a few times. This chain connects TRBV5-6 to TRBJ2-5; D is possibly TRBD1 (6 bases). In germline, CDR1 is SGHDT, CDR2 YYEEEE. The CDR3 is made up of 15 amino acids. V was clipped by 6 bases and J by 0 bases, with 15 bases between them. The CDR3 sequence is CASNWGQTYQETQYF. CDR3 DNA: TGTGCCAGCAACTGGGGACAAACGTACCAAGAGACCCAGTACTTC.

The sample holds a few counts of this clone. The V call is TRBV10-3, the J call TRBJ2-7; 9 bases are shared with TRBD2. The germline V gene has CDR1 ENHRY and CDR2 SYGVKD. The CDR3 is made up of 16 amino acids. V was clipped by 6 bases and J by 0 bases; unmatched bases: 9. This CDR3 reads CAIRRALAGSSYEQYF. As DNA, the CDR3 is TGTGCCATCAGGAGGGCGCTAGCGGGAAGCTCCTACGAGCAGTACTTC.

This clone has more than one count but fewer than ten. The chain carries TRBV2 and TRBJ1-2; possible D gene TRBD1, 5 bases. The germline V gene encodes CDR1 SNHLY and CDR2 FYNNEI. V lost 1 base to trimming and J lost 8 bases, with 14 bases between them. There are 14 residues in the CDR3. The CDR3 nucleotides read TGTGCCAGCAGTGAAGACCCGGGGGTGATCGGCTACACCTTC. Encoded protein: CASSEDPGVIGYTF.

The V and J genes are TRBV11-2 and TRBJ2-3; D call uncertain. CDR1 SGHAT and CDR2 FQNNGV come from the germline V gene. The V end was cut by 3 bases, the J end by 6 bases, with 4 bases between. The CDR3 is 11 residues long. The CDR3 spells CASSFADTQYF. The CDR3 coding sequence is TGTGCCAGCAGCTTTGCGGATACGCAGTATTTT.

CDR3 residues: CSVALAGGLYEQYF. CDR3 DNA sequence: TGCAGCGTCGCTCTAGCGGGAGGGCTCTACGAGCAGTACTTC. The chain is built from TRBV29-1 and TRBJ2-7, with 12 bases lining up with TRBD2. The CDR3 has 14 amino acids. Germline V CDR1 and CDR2: SQVTM, ANQGSEA. Trimming took 6 bases from V and 3 from J; bases not matched to a gene: 6.

The V and J genes are TRBV7-9 and TRBJ1-2; the match to TRBD1 covers 7 bases. This CDR3 region has 14 residues. CDR1 SEHNR and CDR2 FQNEAQ come from the germline V gene (reference sequence). Trimming cost V 1 base and J 7 bases; bases outside gene matches: 6. The CDR3 DNA sequence: TGTGCCAGCAGCTTAGGGGTAGGGGGCTTTGGCTACACCTTC. It specifies CASSLGVGGFGYTF.

This clone was seen only a few times. The rearrangement joins TRBV6-6 to TRBJ2-7; maybe TRBD2 (5 bases). The CDR3 length is 14 residues. Trimming stripped 6 bases from V and 0 bases from J, with 12 bases between. Per germline, CDR1 MNHNY and CDR2 SVGAGI (reference sequence). CDR3 sequence: CASSQRRDSYEQYF. In DNA form, the CDR3 reads TGTGCCAGCAGCCAAAGACGGGACTCCTACGAGCAGTACTTC.